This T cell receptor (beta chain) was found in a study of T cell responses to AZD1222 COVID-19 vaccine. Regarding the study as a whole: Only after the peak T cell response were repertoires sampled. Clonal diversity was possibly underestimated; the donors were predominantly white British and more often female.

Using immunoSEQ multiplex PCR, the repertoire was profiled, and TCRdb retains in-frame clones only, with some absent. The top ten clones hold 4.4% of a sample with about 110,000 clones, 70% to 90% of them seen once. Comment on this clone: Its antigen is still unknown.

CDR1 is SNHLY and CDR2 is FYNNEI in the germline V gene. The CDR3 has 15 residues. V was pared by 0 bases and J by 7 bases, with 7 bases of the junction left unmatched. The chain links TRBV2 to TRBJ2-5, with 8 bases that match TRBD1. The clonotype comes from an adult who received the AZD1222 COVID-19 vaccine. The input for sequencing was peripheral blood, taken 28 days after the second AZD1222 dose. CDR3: CASSEAEDRVGTQYF. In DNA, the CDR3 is TGTGCCAGCAGTGAAGCGGAGGACAGGGTGGGGACCCAGTACTTC.